The text below deals with one TCR beta chain. Its antigen is not identified. With 60 Vbeta and 13 Jbeta primers, the PCR was carried out. Sequencing was performed with immunoSEQ multiplex PCR; in TCRdb, only in-frame clones are kept and a portion is missing. The table records about 92,000 clones, roughly 71% of them present only once. The sample comes from a study of cytomegalovirus exposure and HLA in healthy donors. Whole-study findings and limits: Earlier analysis yielded a pattern in which most TCR beta V segments were productive about 87% or about 30% of the time.

CDR3 length: 17 residues. Germline-derived CDR1 and CDR2 are LGHNA and YNFKEQ. V lost 0 bases and J 8 bases, leaving 22 bases between the germline ends. What was sequenced was PBMCs. The clonotype was recovered from a woman aged 18-29 years in good health and CMV-seropositive. The chain combines TRBV4-2 with TRBJ1-2; no definite D call. The CDR3 here is CASSQDRRAGGSGGYTF. DNA for the CDR3: TGTGCCAGCAGCCAAGATCGTCGAGCGGGAGGGAGTGGCGGCTACACCTTC.